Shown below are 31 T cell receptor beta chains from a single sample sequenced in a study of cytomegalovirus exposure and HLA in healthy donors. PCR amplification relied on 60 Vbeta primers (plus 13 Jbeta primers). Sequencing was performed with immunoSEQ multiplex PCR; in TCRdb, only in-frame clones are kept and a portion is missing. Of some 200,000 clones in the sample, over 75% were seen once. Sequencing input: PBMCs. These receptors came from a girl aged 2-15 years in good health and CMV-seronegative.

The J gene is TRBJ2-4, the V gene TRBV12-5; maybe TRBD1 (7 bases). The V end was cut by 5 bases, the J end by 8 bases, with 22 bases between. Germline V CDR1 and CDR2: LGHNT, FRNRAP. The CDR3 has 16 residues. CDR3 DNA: TGTGCTAGTGGTACAAACAGGGGACTGTCCAGAGACATTCAGTACTTC. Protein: CASGTNRGLSRDIQYF.

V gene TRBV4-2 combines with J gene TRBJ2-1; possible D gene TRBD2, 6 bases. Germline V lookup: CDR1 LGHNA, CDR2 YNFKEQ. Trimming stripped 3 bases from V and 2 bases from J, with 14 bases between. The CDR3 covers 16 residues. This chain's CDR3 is CASSHPWGDPYNEQFF. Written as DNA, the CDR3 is TGTGCCAGCAGCCACCCCTGGGGGGACCCCTACAATGAGCAGTTCTTC.

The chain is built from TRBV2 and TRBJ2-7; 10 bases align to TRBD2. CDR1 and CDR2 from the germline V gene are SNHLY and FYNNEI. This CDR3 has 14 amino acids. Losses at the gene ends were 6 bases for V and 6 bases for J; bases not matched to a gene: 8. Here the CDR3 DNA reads TGTGCCAGCAGCCTAGCGGGAGACTTCGGCGAGCAGTACTTC. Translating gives CASSLAGDFGEQYF.

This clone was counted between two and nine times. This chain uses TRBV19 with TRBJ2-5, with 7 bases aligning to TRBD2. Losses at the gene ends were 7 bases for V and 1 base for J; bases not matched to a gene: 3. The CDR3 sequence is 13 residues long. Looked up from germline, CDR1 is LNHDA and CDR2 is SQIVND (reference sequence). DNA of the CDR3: TGTGCCAGTACAGCTAGCGGCCAAGAGACCCAGTACTTC. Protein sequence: CASTASGQETQYF.

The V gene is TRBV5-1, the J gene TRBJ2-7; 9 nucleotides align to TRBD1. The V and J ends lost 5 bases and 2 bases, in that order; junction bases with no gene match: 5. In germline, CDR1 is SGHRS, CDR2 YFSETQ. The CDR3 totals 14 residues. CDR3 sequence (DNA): TGCGCCAGCAGGGACAGGGGTAACACCTACGAGCAGTACTTC. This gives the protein CASRDRGNTYEQYF. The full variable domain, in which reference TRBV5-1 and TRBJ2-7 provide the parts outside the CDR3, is KAGVTQTPRYLIKTRGQQVTLSCSPISGHRSVSWYQQTPGQGLQFLFEYFSETQRNKGNFPGRFSGRQFSNSRSEMNVSTLELGDSALYLCASRDRGNTYEQYFGPGTRLTVT.

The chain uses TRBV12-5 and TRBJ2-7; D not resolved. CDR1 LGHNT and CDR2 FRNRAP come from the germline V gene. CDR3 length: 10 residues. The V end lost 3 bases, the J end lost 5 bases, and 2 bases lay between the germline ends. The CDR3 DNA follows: TGTGCTAGTGGTTTTAACGAGCAGTACTTC. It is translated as CASGFNEQYF.

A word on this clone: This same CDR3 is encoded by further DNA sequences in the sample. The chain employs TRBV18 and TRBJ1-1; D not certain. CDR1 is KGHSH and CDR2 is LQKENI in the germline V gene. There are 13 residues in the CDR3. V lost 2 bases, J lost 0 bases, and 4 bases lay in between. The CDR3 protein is CASSPSVNTEAFF. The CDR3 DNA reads TGTGCCAGCTCACCATCAGTGAACACTGAAGCTTTCTTT.

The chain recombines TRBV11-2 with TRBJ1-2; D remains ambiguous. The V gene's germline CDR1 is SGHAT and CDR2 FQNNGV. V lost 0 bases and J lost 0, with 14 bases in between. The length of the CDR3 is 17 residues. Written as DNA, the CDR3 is TGTGCCAGCAGCTTAGATGGATCTCCGGCGGCTAACTATGGCTACACCTTC. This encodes CASSLDGSPAANYGYTF.

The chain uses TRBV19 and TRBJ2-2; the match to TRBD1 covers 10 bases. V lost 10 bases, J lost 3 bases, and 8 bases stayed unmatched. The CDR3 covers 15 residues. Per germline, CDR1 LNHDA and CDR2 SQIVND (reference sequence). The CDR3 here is CATGTGVLHTGELFF. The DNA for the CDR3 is TGTGCCACCGGGACAGGGGTTTTGCACACCGGGGAGCTGTTTTTT. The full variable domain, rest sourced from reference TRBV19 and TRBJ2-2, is DGGITQSPKYLFRKEGQNVTLSCEQNLNHDAMYWYRQDPGQGLRLIYYSQIVNDFQKGDIAEGYSVSREKKESFPLTVTSAQKNPTAFYLCATGTGVLHTGELFFGEGSRLTVL.

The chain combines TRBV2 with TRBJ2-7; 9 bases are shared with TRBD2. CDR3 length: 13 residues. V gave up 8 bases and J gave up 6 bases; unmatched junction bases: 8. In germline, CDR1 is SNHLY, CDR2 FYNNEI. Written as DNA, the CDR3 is TGTGCCAGCGTTAAGCGGGAGGCTGGCGAGCAGTACTTC. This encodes CASVKREAGEQYF.

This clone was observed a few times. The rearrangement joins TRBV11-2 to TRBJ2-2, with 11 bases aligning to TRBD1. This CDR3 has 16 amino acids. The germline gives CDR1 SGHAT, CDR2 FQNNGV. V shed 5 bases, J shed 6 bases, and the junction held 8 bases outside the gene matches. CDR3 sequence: CASSTRDRGISGELFF. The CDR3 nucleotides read TGTGCCAGCAGCACCCGGGACAGGGGGATCTCCGGGGAGCTGTTTTTT.

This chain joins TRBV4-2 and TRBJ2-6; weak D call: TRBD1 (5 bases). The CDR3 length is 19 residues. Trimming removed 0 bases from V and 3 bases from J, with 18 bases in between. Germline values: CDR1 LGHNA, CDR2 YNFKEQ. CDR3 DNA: TGTGCCAGCAGCCAAGAAGGCAGGGTTAGTTCTGGTGGGGCCAACGTCCTGACTTTC. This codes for CASSQEGRVSSGGANVLTF.

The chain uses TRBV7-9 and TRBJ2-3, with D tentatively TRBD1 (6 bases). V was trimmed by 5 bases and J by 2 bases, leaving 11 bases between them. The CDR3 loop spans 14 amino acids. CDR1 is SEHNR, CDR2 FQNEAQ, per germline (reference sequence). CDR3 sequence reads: CASSPGEPTDTQYF. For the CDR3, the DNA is TGTGCCAGCAGCCCAGGGGAACCCACAGATACGCAGTATTTT. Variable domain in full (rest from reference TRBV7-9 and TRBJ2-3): DTGVSQNPRHKITKRGQNVTFRCDPISEHNRLYWYRQTLGQGPEFLTYFQNEAQLEKSRLLSDRFSAERPKGSFSTLEIQRTEQGDSAMYLCASSPGEPTDTQYFGPGTRLTVL.

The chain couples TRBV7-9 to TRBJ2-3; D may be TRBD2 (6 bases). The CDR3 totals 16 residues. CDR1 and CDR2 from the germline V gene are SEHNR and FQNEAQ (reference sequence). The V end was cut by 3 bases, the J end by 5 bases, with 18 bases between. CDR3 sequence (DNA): TGTGCCAGCAGCTTTTTGGATCGGGAGTTAAGAGATACGCAGTATTTT. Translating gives CASSFLDRELRDTQYF.

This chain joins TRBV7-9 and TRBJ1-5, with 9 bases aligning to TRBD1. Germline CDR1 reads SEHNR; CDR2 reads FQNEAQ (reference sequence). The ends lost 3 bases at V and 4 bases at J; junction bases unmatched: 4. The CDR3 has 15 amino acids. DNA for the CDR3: TGTGCCAGCAGCTTGGGGACAGGGACTAATCAGCCCCAGCATTTT. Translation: CASSLGTGTNQPQHF. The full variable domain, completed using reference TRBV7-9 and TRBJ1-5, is DTGVSQNPRHKITKRGQNVTFRCDPISEHNRLYWYRQTLGQGPEFLTYFQNEAQLEKSRLLSDRFSAERPKGSFSTLEIQRTEQGDSAMYLCASSLGTGTNQPQHFGDGTRLSIL.

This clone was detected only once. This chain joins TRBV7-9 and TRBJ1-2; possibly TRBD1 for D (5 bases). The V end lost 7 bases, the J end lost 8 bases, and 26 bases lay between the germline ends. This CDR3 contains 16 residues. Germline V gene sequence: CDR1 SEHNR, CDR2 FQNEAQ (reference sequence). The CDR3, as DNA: TGTGCCAGCACCGAAGCAGTCGTCGTGCAGGGTAGAGGCTACACCTTC. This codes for CASTEAVVVQGRGYTF.

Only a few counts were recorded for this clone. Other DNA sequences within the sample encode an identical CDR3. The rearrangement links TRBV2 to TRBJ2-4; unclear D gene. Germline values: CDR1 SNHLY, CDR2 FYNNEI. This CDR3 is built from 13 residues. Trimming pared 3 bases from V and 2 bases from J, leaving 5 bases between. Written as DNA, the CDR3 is TGTGCCAGCAGTGAGTCTCCCAAAAACATTCAGTACTTC. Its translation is CASSESPKNIQYF.

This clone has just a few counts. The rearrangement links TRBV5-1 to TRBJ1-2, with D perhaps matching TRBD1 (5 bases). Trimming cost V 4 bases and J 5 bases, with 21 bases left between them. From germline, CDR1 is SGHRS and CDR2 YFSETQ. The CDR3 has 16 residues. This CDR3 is CASSPEGRQRDYGYTF. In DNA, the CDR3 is TGCGCCAGCAGCCCAGAAGGGCGACAGCGTGATTATGGCTACACCTTC.

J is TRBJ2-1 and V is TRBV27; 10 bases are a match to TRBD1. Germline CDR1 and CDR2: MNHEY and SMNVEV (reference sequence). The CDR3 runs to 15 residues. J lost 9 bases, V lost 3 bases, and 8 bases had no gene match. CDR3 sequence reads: CASSFYDRGLFEQFF. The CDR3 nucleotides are TGTGCCAGCAGTTTCTACGACAGGGGGCTTTTTGAGCAGTTCTTC.

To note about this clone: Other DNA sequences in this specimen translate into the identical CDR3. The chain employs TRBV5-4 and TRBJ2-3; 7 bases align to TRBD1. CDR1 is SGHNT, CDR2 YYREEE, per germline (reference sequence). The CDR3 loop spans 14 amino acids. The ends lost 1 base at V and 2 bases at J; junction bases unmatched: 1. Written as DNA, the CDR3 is TGTGCCAGCAGCTTGACAGGGGCCACAGATACGCAGTATTTT. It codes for CASSLTGATDTQYF.

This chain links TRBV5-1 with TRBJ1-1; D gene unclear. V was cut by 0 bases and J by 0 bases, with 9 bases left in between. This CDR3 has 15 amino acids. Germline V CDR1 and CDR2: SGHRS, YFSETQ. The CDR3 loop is CASSLDSSMNTEAFF. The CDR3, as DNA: TGCGCCAGCAGCTTGGACAGCTCCATGAACACTGAAGCTTTCTTT.

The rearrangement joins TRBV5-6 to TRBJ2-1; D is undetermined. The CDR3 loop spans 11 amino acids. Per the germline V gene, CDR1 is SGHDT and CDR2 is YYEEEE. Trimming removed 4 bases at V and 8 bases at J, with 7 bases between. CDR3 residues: CASSVEDEQFF. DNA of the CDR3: TGTGCCAGCAGCGTCGAGGATGAGCAGTTCTTC.

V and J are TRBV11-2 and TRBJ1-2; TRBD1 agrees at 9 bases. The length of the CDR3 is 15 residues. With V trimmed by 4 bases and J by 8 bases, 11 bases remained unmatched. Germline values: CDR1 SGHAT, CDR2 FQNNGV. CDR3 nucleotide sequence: TGTGCCAGCAGCTCCTACGGGACAGGGACTCAAGGCTACACCTTC. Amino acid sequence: CASSSYGTGTQGYTF.

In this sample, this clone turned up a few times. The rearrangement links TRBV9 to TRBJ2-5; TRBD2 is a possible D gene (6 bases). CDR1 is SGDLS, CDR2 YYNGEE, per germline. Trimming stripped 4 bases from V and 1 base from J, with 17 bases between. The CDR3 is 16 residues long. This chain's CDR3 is CASSLRSLAVQETQYF. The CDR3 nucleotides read TGTGCCAGCAGCCTGCGATCCTTAGCGGTCCAAGAGACCCAGTACTTC.

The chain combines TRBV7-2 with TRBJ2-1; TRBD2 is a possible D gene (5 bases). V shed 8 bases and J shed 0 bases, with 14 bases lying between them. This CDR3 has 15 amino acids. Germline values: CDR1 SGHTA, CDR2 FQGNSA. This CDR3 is CASLKAVSSYNEQFF. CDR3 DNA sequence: TGTGCCAGCCTCAAAGCGGTCAGCTCCTACAATGAGCAGTTCTTC.

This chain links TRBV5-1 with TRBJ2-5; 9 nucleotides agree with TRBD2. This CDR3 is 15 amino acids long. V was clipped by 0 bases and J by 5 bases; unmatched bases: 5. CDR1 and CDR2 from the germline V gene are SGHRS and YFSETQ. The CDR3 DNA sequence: TGCGCCAGCAGCTTGGGGCGGGAGGGTATTGAGACCCAGTACTTC. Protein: CASSLGREGIETQYF.

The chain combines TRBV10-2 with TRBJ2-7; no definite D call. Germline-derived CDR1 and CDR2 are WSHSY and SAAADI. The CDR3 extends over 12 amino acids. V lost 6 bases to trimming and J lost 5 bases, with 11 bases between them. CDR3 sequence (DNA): TGCGCCAGCAGCATTTCTAGACACGAGCAGTACTTC. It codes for CASSISRHEQYF.

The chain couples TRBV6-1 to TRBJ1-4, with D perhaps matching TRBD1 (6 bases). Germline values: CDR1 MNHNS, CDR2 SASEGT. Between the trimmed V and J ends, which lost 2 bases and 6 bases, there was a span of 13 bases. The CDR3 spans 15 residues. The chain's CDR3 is CASSEWGHGDEKLFF. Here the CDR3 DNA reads TGTGCCAGCAGTGAATGGGGACACGGGGATGAAAAACTGTTTTTT.

This chain's CDR3 is CASSGTGGYGYTF. CDR3 sequence (DNA): TGTGCCAGTTCCGGGACAGGCGGATATGGCTACACCTTC. The chain combines TRBV7-9 with TRBJ1-2; 8 nucleotides line up with TRBD1. Unmatched junction bases numbered 8, after V lost 9 bases and J lost 5 bases. Germline-derived CDR1 and CDR2 are SEHNR and FQNEAQ (reference sequence). The CDR3 covers 13 residues.

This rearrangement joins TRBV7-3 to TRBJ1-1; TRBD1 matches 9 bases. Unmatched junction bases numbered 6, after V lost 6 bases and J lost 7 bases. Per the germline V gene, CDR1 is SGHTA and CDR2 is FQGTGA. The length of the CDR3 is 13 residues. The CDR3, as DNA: TGTGCCAGCAGTGCCGGGACAGGGCTTGAAGCTTTCTTT. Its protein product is CASSAGTGLEAFF.

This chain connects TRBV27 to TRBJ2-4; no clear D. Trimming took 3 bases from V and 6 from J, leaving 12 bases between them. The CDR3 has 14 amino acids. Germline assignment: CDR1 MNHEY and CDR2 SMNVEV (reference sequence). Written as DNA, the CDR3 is TGTGCCAGCAGTTTGCTGGCATCCATAAACATTCAGTACTTC. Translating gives CASSLLASINIQYF.